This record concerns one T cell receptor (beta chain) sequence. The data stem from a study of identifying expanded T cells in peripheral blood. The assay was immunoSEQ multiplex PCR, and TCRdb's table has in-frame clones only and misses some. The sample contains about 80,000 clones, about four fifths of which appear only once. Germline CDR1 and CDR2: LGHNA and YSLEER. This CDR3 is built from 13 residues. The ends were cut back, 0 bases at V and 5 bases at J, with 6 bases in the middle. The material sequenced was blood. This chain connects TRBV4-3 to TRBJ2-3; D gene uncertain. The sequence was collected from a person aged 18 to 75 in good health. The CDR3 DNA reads TGCGCCAGCAGCCAAGAGGCGATAGATACGCAGTATTTT. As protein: CASSQEAIDTQYF.